This TCR beta chain comes out of a study of molecular identifiers for immune sequencing clone quantification. A CD8+CD4-CCR7+CD45RA+ phenotype served as the sorting definition for naive CD8 T cells. TCR libraries were built in bulk with a published protocol and specific TCR primers. TCRdb re-analysed the PCR reads in MiXCR, keeping a single row per CDR3 protein. The sample yields around 480,000 distinct CDR3 sequences, 25% seen once. V was shortened by 0 bases and J by 4 bases, with 10 bases between the two germline ends. Germline CDR1 and CDR2: SGHRS and YFSETQ. This CDR3 is 15 amino acids long. The chain uses TRBV5-1 and TRBJ2-2; perhaps TRBD1 as D (6 bases). This receptor was identified in a human donor in good health. Some libraries in this study had Jurkat cell RNA spiked in. Sequencing was performed on naive CD8+ T cells from blood, with Jurkat cell RNA spiked in. The subset denotes: FACS-sorted CD8+CD4-CCR7+CD45RA+ naive T cells. The CDR3 spells CASSLEAGVTGELFF. The CDR3 bases are TGCGCCAGCAGCTTGGAGGCAGGGGTCACCGGGGAGCTGTTTTTT.